Listed below are T cell receptor beta chains from one sample, sequenced in a study of CD8 T cells in ankylosing spondylitis. From the 5' RACE reads, TCRdb called clonotypes with MiXCR, one entry per CDR3 protein. The sample comprises roughly 700,000 distinct CDR3 sequences, 19% of which are singletons, and around 19% rests with the top ten. The sample was blood, either unsorted or a sorted T cell fraction (not recorded which). The receptors originated from a male donor with ankylosing spondylitis. Each CDR3 is given with its conserved first and last residue. A D gene is named only where the DNA matches it firmly. Clone size appears in some rows only: once, few, many, or a class for an expanded clone.

V,size,J,D,DNA,CDR3
TRBV10-3,-,TRBJ1-2,-,TGTGCCATCAGTGGATCTGATGGAGGCTACACCTTC,CAISGSDGGYTF
TRBV29-1,-,TRBJ1-1,TRBD1,TGCAGCGCCAGGCGTAAGGGGGCGGTGAACACTGAAGCTTTCTTT,CSARRKGAVNTEAFF
TRBV7-9,-,TRBJ1-2,-,TGTGCCAGCAGCCCCCCTCCCTATGGCTACACCTTC,CASSPPPYGYTF
TRBV5-8,few,TRBJ2-1,TRBD2,TGTGCCAGCCCCAGTAGCGGGGGGGGCAATGAGCAGTTCTTC,CASPSSGGGNEQFF
TRBV7-9,-,TRBJ2-1,TRBD1,TGTGCCAGCAGCCCCCCTACAGGGGACGAATACAATGAGCAGTTCTTC,CASSPPTGDEYNEQFF
TRBV12-3/TRBV12-4,few,TRBJ2-7,TRBD2,TGTGCCAGCTGCTGGTCGGGAGGGCCCGACGAGCAGTACTTC,CASCWSGGPDEQYF
TRBV7-2,-,TRBJ2-1,TRBD1,TGTGCCAGCAGCTTAGTTGGACAGGGCCGGCATGAGCAGTTCTTC,CASSLVGQGRHEQFF
TRBV12-3/TRBV12-4,-,TRBJ2-3,-,TGTGCCAGCAGTTTCGAGACCTCCGGCACAGATACGCAGTATTTT,CASSFETSGTDTQYF
TRBV5-1,few,TRBJ2-5,-,TGCGCCAGCAGCTGGGACGGGACGTGGGGGGAGACCCAGTACTTC,CASSWDGTWGETQYF
TRBV27,-,TRBJ2-2,TRBD2,TGTGCCAGCAGTTTACTAGCGGGGTTCACCGGGGAGCTGTTTTTT,CASSLLAGFTGELFF
TRBV4-1,many,TRBJ1-2,-,TGCGCCAGCAGCTCGGTAGGGTTTAACTATGGCTACACCTTC,CASSSVGFNYGYTF
TRBV4-2,few,TRBJ2-1,TRBD1,TGTGCCAGCAGCCAAGAGATTGACAGGGGTTTGTACAATGAGCAGTTCTTC,CASSQEIDRGLYNEQFF
TRBV5-1,-,TRBJ2-3,-,TGCGCCAGCAGCTCCGGAAGTTTGGCGGGGCTCACAGATACGCAGTATTTT,CASSSGSLAGLTDTQYF
TRBV29-1,few,TRBJ2-7,-,TGCAGCGTTGTCCCCCCTTCCGGGGTTGGCGAGCAGTACTTC,CSVVPPSGVGEQYF
TRBV7-8,few,TRBJ2-2,-,TGTGCCAGCAGCGCCCCCGAGACAGAGTGGGGGGAGCTGTTTTTT,CASSAPETEWGELFF
TRBV12-3/TRBV12-4,-,TRBJ2-7,-,TGTGCCAGCAGTCATGAAGGTTGGTCCTACGAGCAGTACTTC,CASSHEGWSYEQYF
TRBV9,few,TRBJ1-4,-,TGTGCCAGCAGCGCTAGGGGCAGGTCAGCAACTAATGAAAAACTGTTTTTT,CASSARGRSATNEKLFF
TRBV2,once,TRBJ2-1,TRBD1,TGTGCCAGCACAGACAGGGGGGGTGGCGGCGTAGGGAGTGAGCAGTTCTTC,CASTDRGGGGVGSEQFF
TRBV10-3,many,TRBJ2-3,TRBD2,TGTGCCATCAGTGAGTCGATCGGCGGGGGGCGCACAGATACGCAGTATTTT,CAISESIGGGRTDTQYF
TRBV5-1,few,TRBJ2-5,TRBD2,TGCGCCAGCAGCCCGGGACTAGAGAAAGAGACCCAGTACTTC,CASSPGLEKETQYF
TRBV6-1,few,TRBJ2-1,TRBD2,TGTGCCAGCAGTCGGGGGGTAACTAGCAACCGCTACAATGAGCAGTTCTTC,CASSRGVTSNRYNEQFF
TRBV28,few,TRBJ2-1,TRBD1,TGTGCCAGCAGTTTATCTGGACAGGGCGGCAATGAGCAGTTCTTC,CASSLSGQGGNEQFF
TRBV4-1,few,TRBJ1-4,-,TGCGCCAGCAGCCCGTTTGCAACTAATGAAAAACTGTTTTTT,CASSPFATNEKLFF
TRBV12-3/TRBV12-4,-,TRBJ1-6,TRBD1,TGTGCCAGCAGCCTGGGACAGTTGAGCTCCTATAATTCACCCCTCCACTTT,CASSLGQLSSYNSPLHF
TRBV7-2,few,TRBJ2-3,TRBD2,TGTGCCAGCAGCTCCCTAGGGACTACCACAGATACGCAGTATTTT,CASSSLGTTTDTQYF
TRBV7-2,-,TRBJ2-1,TRBD1,TGTGCCAGCAGCCAGGGGGACAGGGCGTACAATGAGCAGTTCTTC,CASSQGDRAYNEQFF
TRBV10-3,many,TRBJ2-7,-,TGTGCCATCAGTGACAAAGCGGGCGCCTACGAGCAGTACTTC,CAISDKAGAYEQYF
TRBV30,-,TRBJ1-5,-,TGTGCCTGGAGTGTAGATCAGGGAAGGAGGCCCCAGCATTTT,CAWSVDQGRRPQHF
TRBV18,few,TRBJ2-3,TRBD1,TGTGCCAGCTCGCAAACCGGGACAGCAGTGTCAGATACGCAGTATTTT,CASSQTGTAVSDTQYF
TRBV5-1,-,TRBJ1-1,TRBD1,TGCGCCAGCAGCTCCGACAGGGCCGGCACTGAAGCTTTCTTT,CASSSDRAGTEAFF
TRBV19,-,TRBJ1-4,-,TGTGCCAGTGCCCTCCTGGGAACCAATGAAAAACTGTTTTTT,CASALLGTNEKLFF
TRBV15,few,TRBJ2-5,TRBD1,TGTGCCACCAGCCCGCAGGGACAGTCTAAAGAGACCCAGTACTTC,CATSPQGQSKETQYF
TRBV4-3,-,TRBJ1-2,TRBD1,TGCGCCAGCAGCCAAAGTCAGGGGGAGGGTGGCTACACCTTC,CASSQSQGEGGYTF
TRBV5-1,few,TRBJ2-3,-,TGCGCCAGCAGCCCGGTCGAGCCCACAGATACGCAGTATTTT,CASSPVEPTDTQYF
TRBV30,-,TRBJ1-1,-,TGTGCCTGGAGTATAGGGCGGAACACTGAAGCTTTCTTT,CAWSIGRNTEAFF
TRBV29-1,-,TRBJ1-2,-,TGCAGCGTTGAATCGACAGCGGGTGGCTACACCTTC,CSVESTAGGYTF
TRBV6-5,-,TRBJ2-5,-,TGTGCCAGCAGTTACGGGCCAGGGGCTGAGACCCAGTACTTC,CASSYGPGAETQYF
TRBV3-1,-,TRBJ2-7,TRBD1,TGTGCCAGCAGCCGATTTCCGGGACAGGAATACGAGCAGTACTTC,CASSRFPGQEYEQYF
TRBV12-3/TRBV12-4,-,TRBJ1-4,-,TGTGCCAGCAGTTTATTTGGGAGGGAAAGAAGGTTTTTT,CASSLFGRERRFF
TRBV19,-,TRBJ1-1,TRBD1,TGTGCCAGTGGGGGTGTATACGACAGGGGTTATGAAGGGGACACTGAAGCTTTCTTT,CASGGVYDRGYEGDTEAFF
TRBV9,-,TRBJ1-5,-,TGTGCCAGCAGCGCAGGGTCCTATAGCAATCAGCCCCAGCATTTT,CASSAGSYSNQPQHF
TRBV12-3/TRBV12-4,-,TRBJ2-3,TRBD2,TGTGCCAGCAGTTCAAAGGGACTACCCGACACAGATACGCAGTATTTT,CASSSKGLPDTDTQYF
TRBV6-2/TRBV6-3,few,TRBJ2-7,-,TGTGCCAGCGAAGATTGGGACGGCTACGAGCAGTACTTC,CASEDWDGYEQYF
TRBV28,-,TRBJ2-4,TRBD2,TGTGCCAGCAGTCTAAGCGGGAGTGCGGCCAAAAACATTCAGTACTTC,CASSLSGSAAKNIQYF
TRBV5-1,few,TRBJ2-7,-,TGCGCCAGCAGCTTGTACGGACAGAGGGGAGAGCAGTACTTC,CASSLYGQRGEQYF
TRBV5-1,few,TRBJ1-2,-,TGCGCCAGCAGCTTCCCCGGTGAGTCCCATGGCTACACCTTC,CASSFPGESHGYTF
TRBV20-1,-,TRBJ2-5,-,TGCAGTGCATTCTGGCTCGGGGGCGGGGAGACCCAGTACTTC,CSAFWLGGGETQYF
TRBV7-9,-,TRBJ1-1,-,TGTGCCAGCAGCACCTTTAAGGGGGAGGCTGAAGCTTTCTTT,CASSTFKGEAEAFF
TRBV7-9,-,TRBJ2-5,TRBD2,TGTGCCAGCAGCTTCCGGACTAGCGTCCAAGAGACCCAGTACTTC,CASSFRTSVQETQYF
TRBV11-2,few,TRBJ2-1,TRBD2,TGTGCCAGCAGCGCTAGCGGGAGGTCATACAATGAGCAGTTCTTC,CASSASGRSYNEQFF
TRBV4-1,few,TRBJ1-4,-,TGCGCCAGCAGCCTTCTCGTAGGGGTATTGGGTGAAAAACTGTTTTTT,CASSLLVGVLGEKLFF
TRBV12-3/TRBV12-4,-,TRBJ2-1,TRBD1,TGTGCCAGCAGCACCTTGAGGGGACAGTCCTACAATGAGCAGTTCTTC,CASSTLRGQSYNEQFF
TRBV28,-,TRBJ1-4,TRBD1,TGTGCCAGCAGTACCTGGGACAGACTTACTAATGAAAAACTGTTTTTT,CASSTWDRLTNEKLFF
TRBV9,many,TRBJ2-5,-,TGTGCCAGCAGCCCGCTGGGGGCGCCAGCCCAAGAGACCCAGTACTTC,CASSPLGAPAQETQYF
TRBV20-1,few,TRBJ2-3,-,TGCAGTGCTAGACAACCCGGCACAGATACGCAGTATTTT,CSARQPGTDTQYF
TRBV12-3/TRBV12-4,few,TRBJ2-2,-,TGTGCCAGCAATCCCCGGACCTACGACACCGGGGAGCTGTTTTTT,CASNPRTYDTGELFF
TRBV3-1,few,TRBJ2-6,-,TGTGCCAGCAGCCAAGGCAGACCCTCTGGGGCCAACGTCCTGACTTTC,CASSQGRPSGANVLTF